These 22 T cell receptor beta chains were sequenced from one sample in a study of T cells expressing NK-cell markers. Using the 5' RACE reads, TCRdb records one entry per CDR3 protein without DNA. The sample table includes 150,000 to 180,000 distinct CDR3 sequences. Material: blood T cells: a sorted CD56 or NKG2C T cell subset, CD4+ or CD8+ T cells, or bulk PBMC T cells (not recorded which). These receptors were collected from a woman in her forties or fifties in good health.

The gene calls are TRBV27 and TRBJ2-1; TCRdb names TRBD1, which stays unverified in the absence of DNA. Germline V gives CDR1 MNHEY, CDR2 SMNVEV (reference sequence). This CDR3 has 13 residues. The CDR3 is CASSPRTPNEQFF.

The chain links TRBV7-9 to TRBJ2-1; TCRdb gives TRBD1 as the D gene, but with no DNA this cannot be confirmed. Germline values: CDR1 SEHNR, CDR2 FQNEAQ (reference sequence). CDR3 size: 15 residues. The chain's CDR3 is CASSLVDRNVHEQFF.

This chain links TRBV11-2 with TRBJ2-2; TCRdb names TRBD2, which stays unverified in the absence of DNA. Germline V gives CDR1 SGHAT, CDR2 FQNNGV. This CDR3 contains 16 residues. The CDR3 region is CASSLTGLAATGELFF.

The CDR3 is CAWTGVVGEQFF. The chain has TRBV30 and TRBJ2-1; TCRdb selects TRBD2, and the lack of DNA leaves this call unchecked. Germline-derived CDR1 and CDR2 are GTSNPN and SVGIG (reference sequence). This CDR3 spans 12 amino acids.

The chain links TRBV29-1 to TRBJ2-1; there is no DNA to check the TCRdb D call of TRBD2. In germline, CDR1 is SQVTM, CDR2 ANQGSEA. The CDR3 has 16 amino acids. CDR3 sequence reads: CSVDGSLGSSYNEQFF.

The chain carries TRBV29-1 and TRBJ2-7; TCRdb indicates TRBD1, and absent DNA this call remains unverified. Germline assignment: CDR1 SQVTM and CDR2 ANQGSEA. The CDR3 is made up of 13 amino acids. This CDR3 is CSVVGSPVYEQYF.

The chain joins TRBV5-5 to TRBJ2-7. Germline assignment: CDR1 SGHKS and CDR2 YYEKEE (reference sequence). The CDR3 totals 13 residues. The CDR3 loop reads CASATGTPYEQYF.

J is TRBJ2-1 and V is TRBV2; TCRdb reports TRBD1, a call that lacks DNA to check it against. CDR1 and CDR2 (germline): SNHLY, FYNNEI. The CDR3 covers 16 residues. The CDR3 protein is CASSEAVDRAYNEQFF.

The chain employs TRBV4-1 and TRBJ1-1; the TCRdb D gene call, TRBD1, has no DNA to confirm it. From germline, CDR1 is MGHRA and CDR2 YSYEKL. The CDR3 has 14 residues. The CDR3 spells CASSQGLAGTEAFF.

The chain employs TRBV27 and TRBJ1-5; there is no DNA to check the TCRdb D call of TRBD1. The CDR3 spans 14 residues. The germline CDR1 and CDR2 sequences are MNHEY and SMNVEV (reference sequence). The chain's CDR3 is CASSKGDPYQPQHF.

The CDR3 loop reads CASRGQNTGELFF. V and J are TRBV4-1 and TRBJ2-2; absent DNA, TCRdb's TRBD1 call cannot be checked. Per germline, CDR1 MGHRA and CDR2 YSYEKL. The CDR3 is 13 amino acids.

V and J are TRBV15 and TRBJ2-1. The CDR3 runs 15 residues. Germline-derived CDR1 and CDR2 are LNHNV and YYDKDF (reference sequence). CDR3 in amino acids: CAISTVQSSYNEQFF.

The chain employs TRBV29-1 and TRBJ2-2; absent DNA, TCRdb's TRBD1 call cannot be checked. CDR3 size: 14 residues. CDR1 SQVTM and CDR2 ANQGSEA come from the germline V gene. This CDR3 is CSAAGTDRAGELFF.

This clonotype is called hyperexpanded based on its frequency. This sequence joins TRBV19 and TRBJ2-1. The CDR3 totals 12 residues. Germline assignment: CDR1 LNHDA and CDR2 SQIVND (reference sequence). CDR3 sequence: CASSNGYNEQFF.

The chain combines TRBV2 with TRBJ2-3; TCRdb calls TRBD1, which cannot be checked without DNA. Germline-derived CDR1 and CDR2 are SNHLY and FYNNEI. There are 15 residues in the CDR3. The CDR3 protein is CASSEQGRLLDTQYF.

This chain joins TRBV7-9 and TRBJ2-2; TCRdb's assignment of TRBD2 cannot be checked, as there is no DNA. Germline V lookup: CDR1 SEHNR, CDR2 FQNEAQ (reference sequence). This CDR3 comprises 14 residues. CDR3 sequence: CASSPRTSPGELFF. Together with reference TRBV7-9 and TRBJ2-2, the CDR3 gives the full variable domain: DTGVSQNPRHKITKRGQNVTFRCDPISEHNRLYWYRQTLGQGPEFLTYFQNEAQLEKSRLLSDRFSAERPKGSFSTLEIQRTEQGDSAMYLCASSPRTSPGELFFGEGSRLTVL.

This chain connects TRBV29-1 to TRBJ1-1. The CDR3 extends over 15 amino acids. Germline CDR1 SQVTM, CDR2 ANQGSEA. CDR3: CSVDAQTLMNTEAFF.

The chain couples TRBV10-3 to TRBJ2-2; TCRdb indicates TRBD2, and absent DNA this call remains unverified. CDR1 and CDR2 from the germline V gene are ENHRY and SYGVKD. The CDR3 extends over 13 amino acids. CDR3 protein: CAINPSPGGELFF.

The genes are TRBV5-1 and TRBJ2-1; TCRdb's assignment of TRBD2 cannot be checked, as there is no DNA. The V gene's germline CDR1 is SGHRS and CDR2 YFSETQ. The CDR3 sequence is 15 residues long. The CDR3 region is CASSLGAGGPPEQFF.

The chain links TRBV12-3 or TRBV12-4 to TRBJ2-5; checking the TCRdb D call of TRBD2 is not possible without DNA. The CDR3 is 16 amino acids. This CDR3 reads CASSETSGRSQETQYF.

V usage is TRBV4-1 and J usage is TRBJ2-3; TCRdb's D call, TRBD1, is unchecked because there is no DNA. The CDR3 sequence is 16 residues long. The V gene's germline CDR1 is MGHRA and CDR2 YSYEKL. The CDR3 here is CASSHLSGQGEDTQYF.

This chain uses TRBV4-1 with TRBJ2-1; the D gene TCRdb calls, TRBD1, cannot be checked with no DNA. Germline CDR1 MGHRA, CDR2 YSYEKL. CDR3 size: 13 residues. CDR3 in amino acids: CASSQWTGNEQFF.